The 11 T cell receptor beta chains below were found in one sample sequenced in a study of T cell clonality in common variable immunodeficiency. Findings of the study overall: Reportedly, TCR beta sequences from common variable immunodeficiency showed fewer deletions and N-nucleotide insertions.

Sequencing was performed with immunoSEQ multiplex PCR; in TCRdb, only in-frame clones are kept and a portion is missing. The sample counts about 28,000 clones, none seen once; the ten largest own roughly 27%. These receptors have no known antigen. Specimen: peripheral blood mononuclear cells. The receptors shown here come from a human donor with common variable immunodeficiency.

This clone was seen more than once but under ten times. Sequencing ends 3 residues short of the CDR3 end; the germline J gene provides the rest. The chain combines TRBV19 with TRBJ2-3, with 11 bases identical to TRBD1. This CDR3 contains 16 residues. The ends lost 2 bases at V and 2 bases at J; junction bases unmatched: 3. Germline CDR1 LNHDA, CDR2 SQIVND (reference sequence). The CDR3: CASSIFGQGATDTQYF. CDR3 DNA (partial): TGTGCCAGTAGTATATTTGGACAGGGGGCCACAGATACG.

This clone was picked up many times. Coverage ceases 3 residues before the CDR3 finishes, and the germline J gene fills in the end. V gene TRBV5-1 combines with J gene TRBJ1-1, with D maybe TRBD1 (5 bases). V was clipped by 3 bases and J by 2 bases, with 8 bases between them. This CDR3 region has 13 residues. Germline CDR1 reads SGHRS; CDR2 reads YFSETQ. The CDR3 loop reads CASSYDSNTEAFF. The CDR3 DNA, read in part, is TGCGCCAGCAGCTATGACAGCAACACTGAA.

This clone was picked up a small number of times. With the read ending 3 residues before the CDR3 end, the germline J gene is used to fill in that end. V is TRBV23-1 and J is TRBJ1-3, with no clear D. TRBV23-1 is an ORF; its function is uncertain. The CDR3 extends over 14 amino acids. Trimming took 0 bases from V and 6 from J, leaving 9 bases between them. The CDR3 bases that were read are TGCGCCAGCAGTCAATCGATCGACAAAAACACC. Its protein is CASSQSIDKNT. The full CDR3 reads CASSQSIDKNTIYF.

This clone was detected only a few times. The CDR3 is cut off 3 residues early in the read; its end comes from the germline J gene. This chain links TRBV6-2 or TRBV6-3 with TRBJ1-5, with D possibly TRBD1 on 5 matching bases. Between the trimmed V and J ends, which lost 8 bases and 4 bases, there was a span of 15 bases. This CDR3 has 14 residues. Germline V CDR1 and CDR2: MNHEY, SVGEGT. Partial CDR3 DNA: TGTGCCAGCCGGGGGGGGGTTCGGAATCAGCCC. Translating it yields CASRGGVRNQP. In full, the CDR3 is CASRGGVRNQPQHF.

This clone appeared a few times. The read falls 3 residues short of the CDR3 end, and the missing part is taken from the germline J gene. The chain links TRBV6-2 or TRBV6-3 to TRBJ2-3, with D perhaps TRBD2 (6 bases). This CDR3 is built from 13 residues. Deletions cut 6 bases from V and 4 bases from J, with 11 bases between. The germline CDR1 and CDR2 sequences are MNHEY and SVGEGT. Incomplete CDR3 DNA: TGTGCCAGCAGCCACGGAGGGGCAGATACG. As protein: CASSHGGADT. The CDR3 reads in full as CASSHGGADTQYF.

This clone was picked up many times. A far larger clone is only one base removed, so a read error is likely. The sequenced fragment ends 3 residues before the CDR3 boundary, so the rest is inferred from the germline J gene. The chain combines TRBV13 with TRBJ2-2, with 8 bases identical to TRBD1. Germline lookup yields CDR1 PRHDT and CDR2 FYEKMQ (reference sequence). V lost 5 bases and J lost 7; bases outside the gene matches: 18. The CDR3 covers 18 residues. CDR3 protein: CASSGSRRTGTIGGELFF. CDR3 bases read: TGTGCCAGCAGCGGTAGCCGGAGGACAGGGACGATCGGCGGGGAG.

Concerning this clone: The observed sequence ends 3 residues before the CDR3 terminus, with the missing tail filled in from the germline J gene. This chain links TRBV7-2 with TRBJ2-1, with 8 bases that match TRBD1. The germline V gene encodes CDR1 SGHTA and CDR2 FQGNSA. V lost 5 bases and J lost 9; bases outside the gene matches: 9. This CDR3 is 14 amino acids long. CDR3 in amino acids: CASSPRQGRSEQFF. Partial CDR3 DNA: TGTGCCAGCAGCCCGAGACAGGGGAGATCTGAG. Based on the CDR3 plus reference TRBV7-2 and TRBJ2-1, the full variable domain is GAGVSQSPSNKVTEKGKDVELRCDPISGHTALYWYRQSLGQGLEFLIYFQGNSAPDKSGLPSDRFSAERTGGSVSTLTIQRTQQEDSAVYLCASSPRQGRSEQFFGPGTRLTVL.

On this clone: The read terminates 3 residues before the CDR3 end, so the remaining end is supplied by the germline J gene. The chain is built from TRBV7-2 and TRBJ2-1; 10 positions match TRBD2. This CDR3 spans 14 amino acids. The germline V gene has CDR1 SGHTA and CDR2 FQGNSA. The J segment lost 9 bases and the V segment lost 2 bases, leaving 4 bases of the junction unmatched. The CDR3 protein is CASSLILAGSEQFF. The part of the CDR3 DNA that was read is TGTGCCAGCAGCTTAATACTAGCGGGAAGTGAG. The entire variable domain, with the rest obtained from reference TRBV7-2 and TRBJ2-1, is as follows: GAGVSQSPSNKVTEKGKDVELRCDPISGHTALYWYRQSLGQGLEFLIYFQGNSAPDKSGLPSDRFSAERTGGSVSTLTIQRTQQEDSAVYLCASSLILAGSEQFFGPGTRLTVL.

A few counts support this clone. The CDR3 reads CASSLKAPSGNTIYF. Partial CDR3 DNA: TGTGCCAGCAGCTTAAAGGCCCCCTCTGGAAACACC. The chain employs TRBV7-9 and TRBJ1-3, with no clear D. The read is 3 residues too short to cover the CDR3 end, so that end is filled in from the germline J gene. CDR1 and CDR2 (germline): SEHNR, FQNEAQ (reference sequence). This CDR3 has 15 amino acids. Trimming left V 2 bases short and J 0 bases short, with 8 bases between.

This CDR3 reads CASSEGLEGDTQYF. The CDR3 bases that were read are TGTGCCAGCAGTGAGGGACTAGAAGGAGATACG. The chain combines TRBV6-4 with TRBJ2-3; 8 bases are a match to TRBD2. The read ends 3 residues early relative to the CDR3; the germline J gene fills the gap. CDR1 and CDR2 from the germline V gene are MRHNA and SNTAGT. V lost 3 bases, J lost 5 bases, and 4 bases stayed unmatched. The CDR3 is 14 amino acids.

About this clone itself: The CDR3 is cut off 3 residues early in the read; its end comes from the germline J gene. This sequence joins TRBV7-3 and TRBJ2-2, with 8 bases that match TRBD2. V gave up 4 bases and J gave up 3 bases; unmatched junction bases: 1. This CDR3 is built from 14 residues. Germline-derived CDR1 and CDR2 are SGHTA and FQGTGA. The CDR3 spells CASSSGGDTGELFF. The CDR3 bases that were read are TGTGCCAGCAGCTCCGGGGGGGACACCGGGGAG.